The entry that follows covers one T cell receptor beta chain sequence. What it recognizes is unknown. This sample was included in a study of T cells expressing NK-cell markers. As for the study in general: It was from sorted CD3+CD56+NKG2C+, CD3+CD56+NKG2C- and CD3+CD56-NKG2C+ T cells that TCR beta repertoires came. Study-level results: The study found these clonotypes also leading the CD3+CD56-NKG2C+ fraction in four donors.

The CDR3 consists of 14 residues. The germline V gene encodes CDR1 WSHSY and CDR2 SAAADI. TCR beta cDNA was generated via 5'RACE template switching incorporating UMIs. TCRdb re-called the 5' RACE reads and catalogs CDR3 proteins one per entry, DNA excluded. In total, the table holds approximately 550,000 distinct CDR3 sequences. The sequence derives from a man aged 18 to 29 in good health. Sequenced material: blood T cells: a sorted CD56 or NKG2C T cell subset, CD4+ or CD8+ T cells, or bulk PBMC T cells (not recorded which). The V gene is TRBV10-2, the J gene TRBJ2-5; TCRdb gives TRBD2 as the D gene, but with no DNA this cannot be confirmed. CDR3 residues: CASRNGTTQETQYF.